These 16 T cell receptor beta chains share one sample of origin, sequenced in a study of cytomegalovirus exposure and HLA in healthy donors. The PCR employed 60 Vbeta primers together with 13 Jbeta primers. The assay was immunoSEQ multiplex PCR, and TCRdb's table has in-frame clones only and misses some. The listing contains under 150,000 clones. The sample comprised PBMCs. Receptor source: a woman aged 35 to 49 in good health and CMV-seronegative.

V usage is TRBV18 and J usage is TRBJ2-7; 7 bases agree with TRBD2. V lost 3 bases to trimming and J lost 3 bases; unmatched junction nucleotides: 11. The CDR3 consists of 16 residues. From germline, CDR1 is KGHSH and CDR2 LQKENI. The CDR3 DNA reads TGTGCCAGCTCACCGGAAATTGGGGGGGGGTTCTACGAGCAGTACGTC. Its translation: CASSPEIGGGFYEQYV.

The CDR3 region is CASSLSIRVSYNEQFF. CDR3 nucleotide sequence: TGTGCCAGCAGTTTATCGATCAGGGTATCCTACAATGAGCAGTTCTTC. J is TRBJ2-1 and V is TRBV27, with TRBD1 as a possible D gene (5 bases). This CDR3 is 16 amino acids long. Between the trimmed V and J ends, which lost 0 bases and 1 base, there was a span of 10 bases. Germline CDR1 reads MNHEY; CDR2 reads SMNVEV (reference sequence).

The chain has TRBV2 and TRBJ1-5, with TRBD1 matching 9 bases. CDR3 size: 15 residues. The J segment lost 4 bases and the V segment lost 6 bases, leaving 7 bases of the junction unmatched. The germline V gene has CDR1 SNHLY and CDR2 FYNNEI. The CDR3 is CASRPTGTGNQPQHF. In DNA, the CDR3 is TGTGCCAGCAGACCTACCGGGACAGGGAATCAGCCCCAGCATTTT. The variable domain in full, with the rest retrieved from reference TRBV2 and TRBJ1-5, is EPEVTQTPSHQVTQMGQEVILRCVPISNHLYFYWYRQILGQKVEFLVSFYNNEISEKSEIFDDQFSVERPDGSNFTLKIRSTKLEDSAMYFCASRPTGTGNQPQHFGDGTRLSIL.

The chain employs TRBV28 and TRBJ1-1, with 7 bases aligning to TRBD1. Looked up from germline, CDR1 is MDHEN and CDR2 is SYDVKM. V shed 6 bases, J shed 3 bases, and the junction held 10 bases outside the gene matches. The CDR3 has 15 residues. In DNA, the CDR3 is TGTGCCAGCAGCCGAACAGGGGTGGAGGACACTGAAGCTTTCTTT. Protein product: CASSRTGVEDTEAFF.

The chain recombines TRBV2 with TRBJ2-7; D tentatively reads TRBD1 or TRBD2 (6 bases each). V dropped 3 bases and J dropped 7 bases, with 13 bases sitting between them. The germline V gene has CDR1 SNHLY and CDR2 FYNNEI. There are 13 residues in the CDR3. In nucleotides, the CDR3 is TGTGCCAGCAGTGATGAGGTAGGGGGGGAGCAGTACGTC. It codes for CASSDEVGGEQYV.

The chain is built from TRBV6-5 and TRBJ1-3; D gene unclear. CDR3 length equals 15 residues. With 0 bases removed from V and 2 bases from J, the gap between germline ends came to 8 bases. Germline V CDR1 and CDR2: MNHEY, SVGAGI. The CDR3 is CASSYSLLAGNTIYF. The CDR3 coding sequence is TGTGCCAGCAGTTACTCACTGTTAGCTGGAAACACCATATATTTT.

This chain connects TRBV7-2 to TRBJ2-3; D may be TRBD2 (5 bases). Germline CDR1 is SGHTA and CDR2 is FQGNSA. Trimming left V 5 bases short and J 6 bases short, with 12 bases between. The CDR3 is made up of 13 amino acids. The CDR3 sequence is CASSPTRVDTQYF. The CDR3 nucleotides read TGTGCCAGCAGCCCAACTAGGGTGGATACGCAGTATTTT.

The chain uses TRBV10-3 and TRBJ2-7, with TRBD1 identical over 9 bases. The CDR3 has 13 amino acids. V trimming: 7 bases; J trimming: 5 bases; junction bases outside the gene matches: 6. Germline-derived CDR1 and CDR2 are ENHRY and SYGVKD. CDR3 bases: TGTGCCATCAATAAGGACAGGGGAAACGAGCAGTACTTC. Amino acid sequence: CAINKDRGNEQYF.

The chain is built from TRBV19 and TRBJ1-2, with 9 bases lining up with TRBD1. V trimming: 4 bases; J trimming: 8 bases; junction bases outside the gene matches: 11. The CDR3 runs to 15 residues. CDR1 is LNHDA and CDR2 is SQIVND in the germline V gene (reference sequence). This CDR3 reads CASSTTLTGGGGYTF. DNA of the CDR3: TGTGCCAGTAGTACTACTCTCACAGGGGGCGGGGGCTACACCTTC. Full variable domain (rest looked up from reference TRBV19 and TRBJ1-2): DGGITQSPKYLFRKEGQNVTLSCEQNLNHDAMYWYRQDPGQGLRLIYYSQIVNDFQKGDIAEGYSVSREKKESFPLTVTSAQKNPTAFYLCASSTTLTGGGGYTFGSGTRLTVV.

This chain's CDR3 is CASSPTDSSYNSPLHF. CDR3 bases: TGTGCCAGCAGTCCGACAGACAGCTCCTATAATTCACCCCTCCACTTT. The chain recombines TRBV6-6 with TRBJ1-6; tentatively, D is TRBD1 (5 bases). The germline V gene encodes CDR1 MNHNY and CDR2 SVGAGI (reference sequence). CDR3 length: 16 residues. V dropped 5 bases and J dropped 0 bases, with 11 bases sitting between them.

The chain uses TRBV9 and TRBJ1-2, with a weak D call TRBD1 (5 bases). Trimming cost V 0 bases and J 3 bases, with 9 bases left between them. The germline gives CDR1 SGDLS, CDR2 YYNGEE. This CDR3 spans 14 amino acids. Here the CDR3 reads CASSVVGTHYGYTF. The CDR3 DNA reads TGTGCCAGCAGCGTAGTCGGGACTCACTATGGCTACACCTTC.

About this clone itself: Other nucleotide sequences from this sample produce the same CDR3. CDR3 DNA sequence: TGTGCCAGCAGCTCTAACTATGGCTACACCTTC. Translation gives CASSSNYGYTF. This chain connects TRBV28 to TRBJ1-2; no firm D call. Germline V gene data show CDR1 as MDHEN and CDR2 as SYDVKM. CDR3 size: 11 residues. V lost 6 bases and J 0 bases, leaving 2 bases between the germline ends.

The chain joins TRBV5-1 to TRBJ1-4; weak D call: TRBD1 (6 bases). This CDR3 is 14 amino acids long. V gave up 6 bases and J gave up 1 base, with 10 bases separating them. CDR1 is SGHRS and CDR2 is YFSETQ in the germline V gene. As DNA, the CDR3 is TGCGCCAGCAAAAGAGGGGGAACTAATGAAAAACTGTTTTTT. Its protein is CASKRGGTNEKLFF.

The chain carries TRBV7-2 and TRBJ2-1, with D uncertain. V lost 2 bases, J lost 3 bases, and 8 bases lay in between. This CDR3 comprises 14 residues. Per germline, CDR1 SGHTA and CDR2 FQGNSA. Written as DNA, the CDR3 is TGTGCCAGCAGCTTATCGCCGGTCTACAATGAGCAGTTCTTC. It specifies CASSLSPVYNEQFF. Full variable domain (missing parts from reference TRBV7-2 and TRBJ2-1): GAGVSQSPSNKVTEKGKDVELRCDPISGHTALYWYRQSLGQGLEFLIYFQGNSAPDKSGLPSDRFSAERTGGSVSTLTIQRTQQEDSAVYLCASSLSPVYNEQFFGPGTRLTVL.

This chain's CDR3 is CASTETGGEKLFF. CDR3 DNA: TGTGCCAGTACCGAGACAGGGGGGGAAAAACTGTTTTTT. The chain employs TRBV19 and TRBJ1-4, with TRBD1 matching 9 bases. V lost 7 bases and J lost 8; bases outside the gene matches: 5. From germline, CDR1 is LNHDA and CDR2 SQIVND (reference sequence). The CDR3 totals 13 residues.

The V gene is TRBV27, the J gene TRBJ1-1; 8 bases are a match to TRBD1. CDR1 and CDR2 from the germline V gene are MNHEY and SMNVEV (reference sequence). J gave up 5 bases and V 5 bases, and 7 bases lay outside the gene matches. The CDR3 is 14 amino acids. The CDR3 nucleotides read TGTGCCAGCAGTCCCTGGGACAGGAATACTGAAGCTTTCTTT. This sequence encodes CASSPWDRNTEAFF.